This record covers a single T cell receptor (beta chain). This sample is part of a study of CD8 T cells in Susac syndrome. Random hexamers were used to reverse transcribe 0.5 to 1 ug of RNA. An immunoSEQ multiplex PCR amplified TCR beta CDR3 over 54 Vbeta and 13 Jbeta. TCRdb passed the immunoSEQ multiplex PCR reads through MiXCR, listing each CDR3 protein once. The table shows 150,000 to 200,000 distinct CDR3 sequences, with 95% occurring only once. CDR1 is LNHNV, CDR2 YYDKDF, per germline (reference sequence). V lost 0 bases, J lost 6 bases, and 7 bases stayed unmatched. This CDR3 spans 16 amino acids.

The sequencing input was CD8+ T cells from PBMCs. The rearrangement joins TRBV15 to TRBJ2-7, with 11 nucleotides matching TRBD2. This receptor was identified in a human donor with Susac syndrome. The CDR3 DNA follows: TGTGCCACCAGCAGAGATGTACGACTAGCGGGATTCGAGCAGTACTTC. This sequence encodes CATSRDVRLAGFEQYF.